The next 14 T cell receptor beta chains were all read from a single sample in a study of T cells in narcolepsy. The method was immunoSEQ multiplex PCR; TCRdb's version includes in-frame clones alone and lacks a portion of them. The profile shows 30,000 to 40,000 clones, about 80% of them singletons. Sequenced sample: memory (CD45RA-) CD4+ T cells from blood. The receptors stem from a human donor in good health.

This chain uses TRBV9 with TRBJ2-3, with D uncertain. CDR3 size: 12 residues. The V gene's germline CDR1 is SGDLS and CDR2 YYNGEE. V was cut by 1 base and J by 0 bases, with 0 bases left in between. The CDR3 sequence: CASSVSTDTQYF. The DNA for the CDR3 is TGTGCCAGCAGCGTAAGCACAGATACGCAGTATTTT.

The rearrangement links TRBV5-1 to TRBJ2-5; 9 bases match TRBD2. Per germline, CDR1 SGHRS and CDR2 YFSETQ. Germline trimming cut 2 bases from V and 3 bases from J; bases unmatched to any gene: 2. The CDR3 covers 14 residues. This CDR3 is CASSLGGREETQYF. CDR3 nucleotide sequence: TGCGCCAGCAGCTTAGGCGGGAGGGAAGAGACCCAGTACTTC. Together with reference TRBV5-1 and TRBJ2-5, the CDR3 gives the full variable domain: KAGVTQTPRYLIKTRGQQVTLSCSPISGHRSVSWYQQTPGQGLQFLFEYFSETQRNKGNFPGRFSGRQFSNSRSEMNVSTLELGDSALYLCASSLGGREETQYFGPGTRLLVL.

The gene calls are TRBV6-6 and TRBJ2-3; TRBD1 might be the D (5 bases). There are 14 residues in the CDR3. Germline V gives CDR1 MNHNY, CDR2 SVGAGI (reference sequence). Trimming stripped 5 bases from V and 1 base from J, with 10 bases between. The CDR3 DNA sequence: TGTGCCAGCAGTCTCAGGACACGCACAGATACGCAGTATTTT. It is translated as CASSLRTRTDTQYF.

The J gene is TRBJ1-4, the V gene TRBV30; no clear D. This CDR3 contains 12 residues. V lost 5 bases and J lost 5, with 9 bases in between. The germline gives CDR1 GTSNPN, CDR2 SVGIG (reference sequence). The CDR3 sequence is CAWQDLNEKLFF. Here the CDR3 DNA reads TGTGCCTGGCAAGACTTGAATGAAAAACTGTTTTTT.

V usage is TRBV19 and J usage is TRBJ2-3; D gene uncertain. V was cut by 7 bases and J by 1 base, with 15 bases left in between. Looked up from germline, CDR1 is LNHDA and CDR2 is SQIVND (reference sequence). The CDR3 covers 15 residues. CDR3 in amino acids: CASMRSLIGTDTQYF. The CDR3 DNA reads as TGTGCCAGTATGAGGAGCCTAATAGGCACAGATACGCAGTATTTT.

For this clone: The junction and the germline gene differ at one end; a read error may be behind it. CDR3 nucleotide sequence: TGTGCCAGCAGTGTATCGGGGACAGATGGCTACGCGTACTTC. Protein product: CASSVSGTDGYAYF. The chain uses TRBV6-1 and TRBJ1-2; TRBD1 agrees at 7 bases. The CDR3 runs to 14 residues. In germline, CDR1 is MNHNS, CDR2 SASEGT.

This clone was observed a few times. The chain uses TRBV16 and TRBJ2-3, with 10 nucleotides matching TRBD2. The V segment lost 5 bases and the J segment 2 bases; nucleotides outside the gene matches: 4. This CDR3 region has 15 residues. Germline V gene sequence: CDR1 KGHSY, CDR2 FQNENV. The CDR3 is CASSRTSGITDTQYF. CDR3 nucleotide sequence: TGTGCCAGCAGCAGGACTAGCGGAATCACAGATACGCAGTATTTT.

A few counts support this clone. The chain links TRBV5-4 to TRBJ2-7, with 7 bases that match TRBD1. Germline lookup yields CDR1 SGHNT and CDR2 YYREEE (reference sequence). CDR3 length: 14 amino acids. The junction had 1 base not matched to a gene; V was cut back by 1 base and J by 0 bases. CDR3 residues: CASSLPGGSYEQYF. DNA for the CDR3: TGTGCCAGCAGCTTGCCAGGGGGCTCCTACGAGCAGTACTTC.

This chain links TRBV2 with TRBJ1-5; tentative D call: TRBD1 (6 bases). Trimming pared 7 bases from V and 6 bases from J, leaving 13 bases between. The CDR3 runs 13 residues. Germline lookup yields CDR1 SNHLY and CDR2 FYNNEI. The CDR3 reads CASTRQVSQPQHF. CDR3 sequence (DNA): TGTGCCAGCACCCGACAGGTTAGTCAGCCCCAGCATTTT.

The V call is TRBV7-2, the J call TRBJ1-4; D remains unclear. The V gene lost 6 bases and the J gene lost 0 bases, with 14 bases spanning the gap. Germline CDR1 and CDR2: SGHTA and FQGNSA. This CDR3 contains 16 residues. DNA of the CDR3: TGTGCCAGCAGACTAGCTGGAGCAGCAACTAATGAAAAACTGTTTTTT. Encoded protein: CASRLAGAATNEKLFF.

V and J are TRBV6-5 and TRBJ1-1; D unclear. V dropped 5 bases and J dropped 0 bases, with 10 bases sitting between them. This CDR3 contains 14 residues. Germline V gene lookup returns CDR1 MNHEY and CDR2 SVGAGI. The CDR3, as DNA: TGTGCCAGCAGTGAAGGACGGATGAACACTGAAGCTTTCTTT. Protein sequence: CASSEGRMNTEAFF.

V gene TRBV6-1 combines with J gene TRBJ1-1, with D possibly being TRBD1 (6 bases). Germline V CDR1 and CDR2: MNHNS, SASEGT. The CDR3 length is 14 residues. Trimming pared 6 bases from V and 0 bases from J, leaving 11 bases between. Here the CDR3 DNA reads TGTGCCAGCAGGGCGACAGGAGTGAACACTGAAGCTTTCTTT. The encoded protein is CASRATGVNTEAFF.

V is TRBV6-1 and J is TRBJ1-2; D uncertain. CDR3 size: 13 residues. CDR1 is MNHNS and CDR2 is SASEGT in the germline V gene. Trimming cost V 2 bases and J 8 bases, with 12 bases left between them. The CDR3 spells CASSESVGGGYTF. CDR3 DNA: TGTGCCAGCAGTGAATCAGTGGGTGGCGGCTACACCTTC.

The genes are TRBV27 and TRBJ2-7; possibly TRBD2 for D (6 bases). There are 14 residues in the CDR3. Germline V gives CDR1 MNHEY, CDR2 SMNVEV (reference sequence). The ends were cut back, 6 bases at V and 5 bases at J, with 17 bases in the middle. CDR3 nucleotides: TGTGCCAGCAGCTGGAGGGACGGGAAGGACGAGCAGTACTTC. It codes for CASSWRDGKDEQYF.